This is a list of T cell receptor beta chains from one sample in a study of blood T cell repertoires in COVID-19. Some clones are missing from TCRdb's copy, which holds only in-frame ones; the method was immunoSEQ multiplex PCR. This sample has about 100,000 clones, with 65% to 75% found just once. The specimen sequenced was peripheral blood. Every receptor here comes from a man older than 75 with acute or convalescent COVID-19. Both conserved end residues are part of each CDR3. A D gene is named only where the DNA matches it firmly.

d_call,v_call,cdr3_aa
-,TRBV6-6,CASSSSDTQYF
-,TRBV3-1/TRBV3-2,CASSQEEGTGLGNTIYF
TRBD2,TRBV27,CASSFTGTSIPYEQYF
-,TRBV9,CASSVERGSSSGNTIYF
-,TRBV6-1,CASSEGGSSGNTIYF
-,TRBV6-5,CASSYSSYGGYEQYF
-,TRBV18,CASSPDRTGANVLTF
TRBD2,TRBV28,CASSLSSGRVEQFF
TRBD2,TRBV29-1,CSVTGGGAREQYF
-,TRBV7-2,CASSYLRDRRLF
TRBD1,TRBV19,CASSMEGARQPQHF
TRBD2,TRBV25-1,CATGQGDSGRARNEQFF
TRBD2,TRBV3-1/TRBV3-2,CASNPRGLAGDEQFF
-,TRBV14,CASSQTGAYNEQFF
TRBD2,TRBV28,CASSQGLATDEQYF
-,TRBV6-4,CASSDSGGHQPQHF
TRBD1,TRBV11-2,CASSLGDSHQPQHF
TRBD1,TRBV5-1,CASSSEGQTYDEQFF
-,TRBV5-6,CASSLWEDLYEQYF
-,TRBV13,CASRRSTAGPTGELFF
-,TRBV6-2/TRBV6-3,CASSLGRTQYF
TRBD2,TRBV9,CASSVVGLAGVNEQFF
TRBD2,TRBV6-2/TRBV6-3,CASSLLASWETQYF
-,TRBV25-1,CASSDPGTGVLEQFF
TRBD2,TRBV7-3,CASSSPSGSTDTQYF
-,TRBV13,CASSYRESYGYTF
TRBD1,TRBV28,CASSLLTTGQGIRNTEAFF
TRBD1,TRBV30,CAWSPGTGSHEQYF
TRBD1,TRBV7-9,CASSLTGGHTDTQYF
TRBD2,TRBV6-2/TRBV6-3,CASSYSETSRGEQFF
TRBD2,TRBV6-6,CASQTSGSANTGELFF